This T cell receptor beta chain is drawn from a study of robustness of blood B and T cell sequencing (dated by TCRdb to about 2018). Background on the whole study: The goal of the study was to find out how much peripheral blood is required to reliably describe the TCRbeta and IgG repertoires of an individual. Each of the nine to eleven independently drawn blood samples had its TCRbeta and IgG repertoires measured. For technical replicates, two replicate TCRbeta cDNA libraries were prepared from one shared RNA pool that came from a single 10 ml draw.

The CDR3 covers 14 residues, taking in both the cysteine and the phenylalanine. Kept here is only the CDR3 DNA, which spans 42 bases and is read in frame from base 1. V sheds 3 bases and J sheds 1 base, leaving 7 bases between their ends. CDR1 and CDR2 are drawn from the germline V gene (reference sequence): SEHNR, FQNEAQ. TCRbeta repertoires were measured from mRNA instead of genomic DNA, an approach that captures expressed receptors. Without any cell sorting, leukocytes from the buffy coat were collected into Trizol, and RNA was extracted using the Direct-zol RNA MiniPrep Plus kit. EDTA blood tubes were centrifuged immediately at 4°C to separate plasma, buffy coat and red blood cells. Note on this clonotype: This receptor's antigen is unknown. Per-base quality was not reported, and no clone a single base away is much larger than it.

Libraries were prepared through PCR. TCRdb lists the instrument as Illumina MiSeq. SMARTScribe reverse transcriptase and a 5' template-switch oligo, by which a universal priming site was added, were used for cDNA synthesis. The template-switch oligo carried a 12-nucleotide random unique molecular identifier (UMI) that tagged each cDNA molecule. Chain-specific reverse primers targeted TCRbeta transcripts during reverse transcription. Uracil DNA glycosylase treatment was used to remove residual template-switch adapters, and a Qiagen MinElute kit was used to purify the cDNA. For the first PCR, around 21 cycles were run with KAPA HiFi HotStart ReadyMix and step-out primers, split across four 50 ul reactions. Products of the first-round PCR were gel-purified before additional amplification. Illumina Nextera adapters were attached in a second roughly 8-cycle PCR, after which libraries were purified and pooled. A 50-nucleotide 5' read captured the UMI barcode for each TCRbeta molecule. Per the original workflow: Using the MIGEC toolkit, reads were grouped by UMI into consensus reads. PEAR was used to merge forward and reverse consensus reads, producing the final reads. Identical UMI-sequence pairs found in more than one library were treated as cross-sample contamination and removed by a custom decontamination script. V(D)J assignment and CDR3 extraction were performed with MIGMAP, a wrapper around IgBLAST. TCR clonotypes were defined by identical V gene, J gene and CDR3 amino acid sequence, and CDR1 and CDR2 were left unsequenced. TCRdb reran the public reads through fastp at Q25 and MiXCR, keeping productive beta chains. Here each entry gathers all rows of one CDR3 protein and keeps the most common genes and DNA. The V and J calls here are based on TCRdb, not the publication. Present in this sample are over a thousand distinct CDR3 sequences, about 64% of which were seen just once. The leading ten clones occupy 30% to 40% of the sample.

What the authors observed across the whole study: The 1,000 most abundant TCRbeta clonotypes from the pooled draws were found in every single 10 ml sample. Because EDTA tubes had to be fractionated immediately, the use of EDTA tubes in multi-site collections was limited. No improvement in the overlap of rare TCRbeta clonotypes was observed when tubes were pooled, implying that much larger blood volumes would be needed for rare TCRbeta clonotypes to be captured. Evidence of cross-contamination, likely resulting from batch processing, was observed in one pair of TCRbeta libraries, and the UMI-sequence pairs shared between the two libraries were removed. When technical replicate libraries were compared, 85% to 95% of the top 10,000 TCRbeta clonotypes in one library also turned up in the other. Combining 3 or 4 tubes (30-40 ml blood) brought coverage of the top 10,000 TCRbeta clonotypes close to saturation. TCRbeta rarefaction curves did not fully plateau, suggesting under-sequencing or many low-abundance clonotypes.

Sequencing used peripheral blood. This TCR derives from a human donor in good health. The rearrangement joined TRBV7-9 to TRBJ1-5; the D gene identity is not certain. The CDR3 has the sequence CASSLVGSNQPQHF. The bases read TGTGCCAGCAGCTTGGTAGGGAGCAATCAGCCCCAGCATTTT.